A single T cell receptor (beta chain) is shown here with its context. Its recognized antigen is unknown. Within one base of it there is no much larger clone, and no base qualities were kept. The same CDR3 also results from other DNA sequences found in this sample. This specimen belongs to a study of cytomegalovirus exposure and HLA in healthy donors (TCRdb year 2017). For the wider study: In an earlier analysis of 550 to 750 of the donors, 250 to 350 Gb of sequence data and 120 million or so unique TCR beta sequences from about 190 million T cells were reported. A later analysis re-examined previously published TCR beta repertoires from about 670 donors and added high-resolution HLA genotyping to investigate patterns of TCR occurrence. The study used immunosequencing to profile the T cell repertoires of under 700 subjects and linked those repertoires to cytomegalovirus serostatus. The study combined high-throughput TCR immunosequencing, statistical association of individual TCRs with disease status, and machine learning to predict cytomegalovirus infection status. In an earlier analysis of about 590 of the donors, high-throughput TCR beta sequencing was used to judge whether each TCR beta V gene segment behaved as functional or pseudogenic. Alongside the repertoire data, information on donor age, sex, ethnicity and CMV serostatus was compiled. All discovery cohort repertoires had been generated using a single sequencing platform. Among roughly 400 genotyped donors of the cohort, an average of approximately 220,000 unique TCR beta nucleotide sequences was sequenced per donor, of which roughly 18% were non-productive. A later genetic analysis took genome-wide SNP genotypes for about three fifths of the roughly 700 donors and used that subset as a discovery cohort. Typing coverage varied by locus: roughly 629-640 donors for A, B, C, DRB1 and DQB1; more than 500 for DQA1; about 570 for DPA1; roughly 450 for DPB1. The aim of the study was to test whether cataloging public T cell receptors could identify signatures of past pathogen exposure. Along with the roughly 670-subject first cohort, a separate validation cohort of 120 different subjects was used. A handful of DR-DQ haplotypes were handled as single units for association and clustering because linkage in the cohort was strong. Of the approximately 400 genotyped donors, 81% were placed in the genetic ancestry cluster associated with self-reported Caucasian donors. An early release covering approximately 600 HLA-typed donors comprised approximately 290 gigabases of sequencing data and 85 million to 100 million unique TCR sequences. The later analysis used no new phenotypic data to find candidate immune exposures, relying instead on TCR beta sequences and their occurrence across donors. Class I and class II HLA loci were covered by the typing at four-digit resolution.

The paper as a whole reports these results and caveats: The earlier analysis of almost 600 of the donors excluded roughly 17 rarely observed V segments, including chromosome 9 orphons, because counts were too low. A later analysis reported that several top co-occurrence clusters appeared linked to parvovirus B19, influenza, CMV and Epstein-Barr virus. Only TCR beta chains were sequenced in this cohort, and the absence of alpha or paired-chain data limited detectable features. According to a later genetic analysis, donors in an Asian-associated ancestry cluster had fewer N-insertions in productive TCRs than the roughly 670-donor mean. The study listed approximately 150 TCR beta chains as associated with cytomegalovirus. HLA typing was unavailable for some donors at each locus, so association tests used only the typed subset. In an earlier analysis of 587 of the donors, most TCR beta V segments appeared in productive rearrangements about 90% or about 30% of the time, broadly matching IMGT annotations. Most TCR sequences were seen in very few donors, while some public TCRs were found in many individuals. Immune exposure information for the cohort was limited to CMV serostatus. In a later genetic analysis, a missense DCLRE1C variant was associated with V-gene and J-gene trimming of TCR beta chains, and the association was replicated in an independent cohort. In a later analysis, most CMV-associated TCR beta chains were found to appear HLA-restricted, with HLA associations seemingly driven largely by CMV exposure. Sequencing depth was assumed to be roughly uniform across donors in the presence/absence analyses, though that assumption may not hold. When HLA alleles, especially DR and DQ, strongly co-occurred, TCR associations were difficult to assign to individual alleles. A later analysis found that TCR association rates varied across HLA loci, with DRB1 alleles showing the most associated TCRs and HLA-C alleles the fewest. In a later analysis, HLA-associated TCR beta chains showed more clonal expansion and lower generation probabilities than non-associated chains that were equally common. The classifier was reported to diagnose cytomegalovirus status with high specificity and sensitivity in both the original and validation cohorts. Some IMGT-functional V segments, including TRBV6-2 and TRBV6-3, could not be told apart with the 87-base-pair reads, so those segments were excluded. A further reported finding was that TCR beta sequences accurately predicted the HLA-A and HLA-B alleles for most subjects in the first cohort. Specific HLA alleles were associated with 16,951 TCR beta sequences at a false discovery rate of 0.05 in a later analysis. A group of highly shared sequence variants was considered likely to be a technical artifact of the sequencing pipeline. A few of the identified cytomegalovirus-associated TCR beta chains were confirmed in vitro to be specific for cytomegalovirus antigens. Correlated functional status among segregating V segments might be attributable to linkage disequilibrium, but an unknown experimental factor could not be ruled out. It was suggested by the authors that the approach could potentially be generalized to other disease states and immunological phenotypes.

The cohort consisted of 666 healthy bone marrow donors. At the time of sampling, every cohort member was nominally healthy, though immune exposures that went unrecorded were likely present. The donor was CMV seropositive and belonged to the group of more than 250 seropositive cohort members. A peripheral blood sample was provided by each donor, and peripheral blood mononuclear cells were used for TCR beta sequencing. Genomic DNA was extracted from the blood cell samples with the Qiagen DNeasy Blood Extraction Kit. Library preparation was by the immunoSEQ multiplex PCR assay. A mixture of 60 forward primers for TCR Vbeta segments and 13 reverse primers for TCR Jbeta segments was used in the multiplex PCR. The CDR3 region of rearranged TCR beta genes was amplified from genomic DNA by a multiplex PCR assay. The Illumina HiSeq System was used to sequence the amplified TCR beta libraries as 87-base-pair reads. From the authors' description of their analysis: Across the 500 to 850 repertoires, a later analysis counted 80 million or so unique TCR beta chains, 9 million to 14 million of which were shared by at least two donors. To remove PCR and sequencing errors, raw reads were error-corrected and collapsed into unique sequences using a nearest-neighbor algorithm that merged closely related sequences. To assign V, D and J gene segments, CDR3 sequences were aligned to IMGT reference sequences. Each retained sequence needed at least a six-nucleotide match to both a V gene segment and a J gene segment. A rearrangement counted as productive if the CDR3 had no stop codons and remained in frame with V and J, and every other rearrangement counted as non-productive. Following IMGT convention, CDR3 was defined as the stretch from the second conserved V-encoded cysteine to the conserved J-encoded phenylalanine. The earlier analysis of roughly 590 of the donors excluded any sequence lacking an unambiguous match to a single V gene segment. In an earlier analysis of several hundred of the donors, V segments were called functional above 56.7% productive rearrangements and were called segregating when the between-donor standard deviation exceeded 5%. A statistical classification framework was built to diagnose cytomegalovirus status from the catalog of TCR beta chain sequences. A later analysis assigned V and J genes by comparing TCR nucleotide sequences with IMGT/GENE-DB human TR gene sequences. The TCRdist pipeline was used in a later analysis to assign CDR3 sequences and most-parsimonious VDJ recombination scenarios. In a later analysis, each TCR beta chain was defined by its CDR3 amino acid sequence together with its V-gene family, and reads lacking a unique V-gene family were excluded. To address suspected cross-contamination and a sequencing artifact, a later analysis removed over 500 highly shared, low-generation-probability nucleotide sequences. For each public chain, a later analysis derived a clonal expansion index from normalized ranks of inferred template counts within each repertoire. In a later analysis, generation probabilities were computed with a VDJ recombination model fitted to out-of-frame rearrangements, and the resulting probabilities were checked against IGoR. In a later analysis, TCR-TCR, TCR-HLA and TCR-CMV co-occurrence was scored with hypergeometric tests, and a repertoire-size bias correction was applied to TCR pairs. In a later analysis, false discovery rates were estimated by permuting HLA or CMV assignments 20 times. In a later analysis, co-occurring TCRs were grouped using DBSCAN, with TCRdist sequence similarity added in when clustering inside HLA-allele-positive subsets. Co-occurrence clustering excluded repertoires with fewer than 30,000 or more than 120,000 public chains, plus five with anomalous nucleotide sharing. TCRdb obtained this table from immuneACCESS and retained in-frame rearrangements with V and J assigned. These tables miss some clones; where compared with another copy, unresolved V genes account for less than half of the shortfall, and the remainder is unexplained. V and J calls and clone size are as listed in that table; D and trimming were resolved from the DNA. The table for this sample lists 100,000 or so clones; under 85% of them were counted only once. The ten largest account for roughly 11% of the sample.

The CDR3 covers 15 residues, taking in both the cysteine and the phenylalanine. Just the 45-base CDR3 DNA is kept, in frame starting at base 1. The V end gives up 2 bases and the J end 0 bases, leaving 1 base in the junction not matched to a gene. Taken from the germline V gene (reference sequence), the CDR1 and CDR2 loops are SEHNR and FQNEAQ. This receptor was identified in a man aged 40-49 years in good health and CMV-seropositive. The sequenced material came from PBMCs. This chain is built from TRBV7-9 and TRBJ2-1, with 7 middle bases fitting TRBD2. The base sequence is TGTGCCAGCAGCTTACGCGGGGGCTCCTACAATGAGCAGTTCTTC. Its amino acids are CASSLRGGSYNEQFF. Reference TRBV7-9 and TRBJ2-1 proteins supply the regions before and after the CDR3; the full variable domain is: DTGVSQNPRHKITKRGQNVTFRCDPISEHNRLYWYRQTLGQGPEFLTYFQNEAQLEKSRLLSDRFSAERPKGSFSTLEIQRTEQGDSAMYLCASSLRGGSYNEQFFGPGTRLTVL.